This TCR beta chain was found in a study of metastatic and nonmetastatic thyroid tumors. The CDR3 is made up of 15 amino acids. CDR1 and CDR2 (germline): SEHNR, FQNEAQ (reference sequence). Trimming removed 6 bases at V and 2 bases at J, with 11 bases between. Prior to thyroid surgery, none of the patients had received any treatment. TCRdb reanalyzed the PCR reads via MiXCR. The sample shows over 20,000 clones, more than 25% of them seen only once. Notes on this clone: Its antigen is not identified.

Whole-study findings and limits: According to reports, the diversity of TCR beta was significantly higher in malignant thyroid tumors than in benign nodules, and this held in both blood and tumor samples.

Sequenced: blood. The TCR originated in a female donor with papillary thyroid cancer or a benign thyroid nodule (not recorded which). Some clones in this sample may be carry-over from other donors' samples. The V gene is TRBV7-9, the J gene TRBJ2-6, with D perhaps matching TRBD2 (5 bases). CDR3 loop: CASSITRAGANVLTF. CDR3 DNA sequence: TGTGCCAGCAGTATCACGAGGGCTGGGGCCAACGTCCTGACTTTC.